This T cell receptor (beta chain) was documented in a study of technical replicates of blood from a handful of donors. Only in-frame clones appear in the TCRdb table, and some are missing; sequencing was by immunoSEQ multiplex PCR. The profile covers 85,000 to 100,000 clones, with 95% appearing a single time and 0.25% to 0.3% taken by the ten largest. The CDR3 covers 16 residues. Germline values: CDR1 SGHVS, CDR2 FQNEAQ. The V gene lost 5 bases and the J gene lost 0 bases, with 13 bases spanning the gap. This TCR came from a human donor in good health. Source material: T cells isolated from PBMCs. The chain links TRBV7-8 to TRBJ1-4, with D unresolved. The CDR3 DNA is TGTGCCAGCAGCCTACGACACTCGGCAACTAATGAAAAACTGTTTTTT. Translation: CASSLRHSATNEKLFF.